The 6 T cell receptor beta chains reported below all come from one sample, sequenced in a study of T cells expressing NK-cell markers. TCRdb derives one entry per CDR3 protein from the 5' RACE reads, leaving out DNA. In total, the table holds approximately 420,000 distinct CDR3 sequences. The sample comprised blood T cells: a sorted CD56 or NKG2C T cell subset, CD4+ or CD8+ T cells, or bulk PBMC T cells (not recorded which). The receptors here all came from a woman between 45 and 65 years old in good health.

The CDR3 is CSASAEDRYEQYF. The V call is TRBV20-1, the J call TRBJ2-7; there is no DNA to check the TCRdb D call of TRBD2. The germline V gene encodes CDR1 DFQATT and CDR2 SNEGSKA (reference sequence). The CDR3 length is 13 residues.

The chain joins TRBV5-1 to TRBJ2-1; the TCRdb D gene call, TRBD2, has no DNA to confirm it. Germline-derived CDR1 and CDR2 are SGHRS and YFSETQ. CDR3 length: 14 residues. This CDR3 reads CASSFSGGRNEQFF.

V usage is TRBV14 and J usage is TRBJ2-6. This CDR3 is built from 15 residues. Germline V CDR1 and CDR2: SGHDN, FVKESK. The CDR3 sequence: CASSPTLLGANVLTF.

The chain couples TRBV27 to TRBJ1-2. Germline CDR1 is MNHEY and CDR2 is SMNVEV (reference sequence). This CDR3 has 15 amino acids. CDR3 region: CAPPLLWAEANGYTF.

This chain connects TRBV2 to TRBJ2-1; the D call of TRBD1 rests on TCRdb alone, since no DNA is present to check it. CDR3 length equals 15 residues. Germline CDR1 reads SNHLY; CDR2 reads FYNNEI. CDR3 loop: CASSGTFRRTNEQFF.

The chain joins TRBV11-2 to TRBJ2-3; without DNA, the TCRdb call of TRBD1 cannot be checked. The CDR3 consists of 17 residues. The germline V gene has CDR1 SGHAT and CDR2 FQNNGV. The CDR3: CASSFLPTGAGTDTQYF.